Here is one T cell receptor beta chain with its context. The target antigen is unknown. The data belong to a study of OX40 agonist ivuxolimab in advanced cancers. Sampled blood was obtained at baseline, cycle 4 day 1, and cycle 7 day 1. Study results and caveats: Clones of CD4+ and CD8+ blood T cells grew by week 6 at doses of 0.1 to 3.0 mg/kg.

Trimming cost V 0 bases and J 1 base, with 6 bases left between them. CDR1 and CDR2 (germline): KGHSH, LQKENI. The CDR3 runs to 14 residues. Generated by immunoSEQ multiplex PCR, the TCRdb table keeps only in-frame clones and is missing some. The data hold some 80,000 clones, with approximately 84% observed a single time. The origin of this receptor is an adult with an advanced solid tumor such as melanoma, head and neck, liver or kidney cancer. The V call is TRBV18, the J call TRBJ1-1, with D uncertain. The source was CD4+ or CD8+ T cells sorted from blood, collected in a trial of the OX40 agonist ivuxolimab. The CDR3 bases are TGTGCCAGCTCACCACCATACAGGAACACTGAAGCTTTCTTT. It translates to CASSPPYRNTEAFF.